One and the same sample provided the 6 T cell receptor beta chains below, sequenced in a study of blood T cell repertoires in COVID-19. Data came from immunoSEQ multiplex PCR; TCRdb stores just in-frame clones and leaves some out. In the table there are fewer than 200,000 clones, about 86% of which are singletons. The sample was peripheral blood. The receptors stem from a woman aged 65 to 85 who had recovered from COVID-19.

The genes are TRBV24-1 and TRBJ2-3, with 9 bases lining up with TRBD1. Germline V lookup: CDR1 KGHDR, CDR2 SFDVKD. After removal of 9 bases from V and 4 bases from J, the junction contained 4 bases not matched to a gene. The CDR3 length is 13 residues. The CDR3 loop reads CATVGQGSDTQYF. DNA for the CDR3: TGTGCCACCGTGGGACAGGGCTCAGATACGCAGTATTTT.

The V gene is TRBV2, the J gene TRBJ1-4; 11 nucleotides align to TRBD1. V lost 6 bases to trimming and J lost 7 bases; unmatched junction nucleotides: 4. The germline gives CDR1 SNHLY, CDR2 FYNNEI. The CDR3 extends over 14 amino acids. CDR3 nucleotide sequence: TGTGCCAGCAGCGGGACAGGGGGAAGTGAAAAACTGTTTTTT. Amino acids: CASSGTGGSEKLFF.

The chain joins TRBV18 to TRBJ1-5; D perhaps matches TRBD1 (5 bases). The CDR3 is made up of 16 amino acids. Germline V CDR1 and CDR2: KGHSH, LQKENI. The V gene lost 2 bases and the J gene lost 5 bases, with 16 bases spanning the gap. CDR3 coding DNA: TGTGCCAGCTCACCAGGCGGGGCCTTCGGTGATCAGCCCCAGCATTTT. Translation: CASSPGGAFGDQPQHF. The complete variable domain, with remaining parts taken from reference TRBV18 and TRBJ1-5, reads NAGVMQNPRHLVRRRGQEARLRCSPMKGHSHVYWYRQLPEEGLKFMVYLQKENIIDESGMPKERFSAEFPKEGPSILRIQQVVRGDSAAYFCASSPGGAFGDQPQHFGDGTRLSIL.

This chain links TRBV5-4 with TRBJ1-2, with no clear D. The ends were cut back, 7 bases at V and 5 bases at J, with 18 bases in the middle. From germline, CDR1 is SGHNT and CDR2 YYREEE (reference sequence). The CDR3 is made up of 14 amino acids. CDR3 amino acids: CASALGPAQYGYTF. CDR3 nucleotides: TGTGCCAGCGCCCTGGGCCCCGCTCAATATGGCTACACCTTC.

V usage is TRBV6-1 and J usage is TRBJ2-6; TRBD1 might be the D (6 bases). Trimming left V 3 bases short and J 0 bases short, with 9 bases between. The CDR3 is 16 amino acids. CDR1 and CDR2 from the germline V gene are MNHNS and SASEGT. The DNA of the CDR3 is TGTGCCAGCAGTGAGACAGGTCTCTCTGGGGCCAACGTCCTGACTTTC. Protein product: CASSETGLSGANVLTF.

The rearrangement joins TRBV5-1 to TRBJ2-1, with TRBD1 as a possible D gene (8 bases). The CDR3 spans 16 residues. The V gene's germline CDR1 is SGHRS and CDR2 YFSETQ. Trimming pared 4 bases from V and 4 bases from J, leaving 18 bases between. The CDR3 coding sequence is TGCGCCAGCAGCCTGGGGGGGACAGGTGCATACAATGAGCAGTTCTTC. Translation: CASSLGGTGAYNEQFF.